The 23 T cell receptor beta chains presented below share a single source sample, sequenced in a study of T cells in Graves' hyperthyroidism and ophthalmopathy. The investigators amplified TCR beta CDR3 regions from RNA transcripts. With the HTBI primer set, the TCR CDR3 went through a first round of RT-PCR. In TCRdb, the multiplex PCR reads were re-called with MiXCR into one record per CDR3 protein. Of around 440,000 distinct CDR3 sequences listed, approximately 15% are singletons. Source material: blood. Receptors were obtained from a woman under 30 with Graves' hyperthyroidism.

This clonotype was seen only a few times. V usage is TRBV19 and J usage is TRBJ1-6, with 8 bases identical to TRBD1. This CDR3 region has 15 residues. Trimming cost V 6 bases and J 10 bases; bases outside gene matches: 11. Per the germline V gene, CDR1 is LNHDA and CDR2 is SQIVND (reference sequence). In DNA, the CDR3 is TGTGCCAGTAGGCCCGCAACAGGGGGTGGCTCACCCCTCCACTTT. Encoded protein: CASRPATGGGSPLHF.

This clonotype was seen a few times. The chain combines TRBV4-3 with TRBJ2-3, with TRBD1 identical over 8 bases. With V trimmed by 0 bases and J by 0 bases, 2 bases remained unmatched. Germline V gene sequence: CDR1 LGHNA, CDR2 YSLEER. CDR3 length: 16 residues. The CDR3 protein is CASSQERTGSTDTQYF. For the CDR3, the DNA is TGCGCCAGCAGCCAAGAGAGGACAGGGAGCACAGATACGCAGTATTTT.

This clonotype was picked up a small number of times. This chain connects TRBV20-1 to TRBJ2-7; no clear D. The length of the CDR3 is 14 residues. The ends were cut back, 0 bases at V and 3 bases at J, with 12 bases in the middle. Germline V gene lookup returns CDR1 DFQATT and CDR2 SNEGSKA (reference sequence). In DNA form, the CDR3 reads TGCAGTGCTAGAGATCAACAAATGGACTACGAGCAGTACTTC. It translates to CSARDQQMDYEQYF.

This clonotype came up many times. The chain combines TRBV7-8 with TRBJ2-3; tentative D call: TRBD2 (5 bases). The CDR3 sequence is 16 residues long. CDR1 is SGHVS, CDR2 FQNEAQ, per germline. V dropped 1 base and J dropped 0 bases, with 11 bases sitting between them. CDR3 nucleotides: TGTGCCAGCAGCTTAGTTCTCGGGGAAAGCACAGATACGCAGTATTTT. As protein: CASSLVLGESTDTQYF.

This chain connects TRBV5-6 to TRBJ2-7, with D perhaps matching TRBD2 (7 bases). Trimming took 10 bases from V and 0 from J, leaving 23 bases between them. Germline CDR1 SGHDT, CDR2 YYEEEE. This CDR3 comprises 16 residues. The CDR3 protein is CAGTVEARGLSYEQYF. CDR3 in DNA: TGTGCCGGCACCGTGGAGGCGCGGGGGCTCTCCTACGAGCAGTACTTC.

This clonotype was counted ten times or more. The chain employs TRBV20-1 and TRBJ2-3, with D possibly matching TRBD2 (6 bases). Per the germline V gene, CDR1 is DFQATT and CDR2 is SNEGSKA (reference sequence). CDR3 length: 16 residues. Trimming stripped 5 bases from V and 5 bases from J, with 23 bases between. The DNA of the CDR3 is TGCAGTGCTGGAGGAGGGTGGGGCATGAGGGGAGATACGCAGTATTTT. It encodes CSAGGGWGMRGDTQYF.

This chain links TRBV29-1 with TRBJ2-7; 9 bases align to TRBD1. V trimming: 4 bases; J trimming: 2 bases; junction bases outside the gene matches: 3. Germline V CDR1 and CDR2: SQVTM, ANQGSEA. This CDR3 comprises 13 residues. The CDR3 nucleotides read TGCAGCGTTGGGACAGGGGTTCCCTACGAGCAGTACTTC. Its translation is CSVGTGVPYEQYF.

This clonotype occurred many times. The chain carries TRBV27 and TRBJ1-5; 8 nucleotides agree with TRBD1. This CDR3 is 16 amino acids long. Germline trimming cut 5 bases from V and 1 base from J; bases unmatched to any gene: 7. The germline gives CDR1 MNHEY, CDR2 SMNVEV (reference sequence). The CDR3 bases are TGTGCCAGCAGTACAACAGGGGGACGGAGCAATCAGCCCCAGCATTTT. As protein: CASSTTGGRSNQPQHF.

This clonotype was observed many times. The CDR3 coding sequence is TGTGCCAGCAGCCAAAGGGACGCCAGGACTAGCGGGAGCAACGAGCAGTACTTC. Its translation is CASSQRDARTSGSNEQYF. The chain joins TRBV9 to TRBJ2-7; 13 bases map to TRBD2. V shed 4 bases and J 5 bases; nucleotides not matched to a gene: 15. The CDR3 spans 18 residues. CDR1 is SGDLS and CDR2 is YYNGEE in the germline V gene.

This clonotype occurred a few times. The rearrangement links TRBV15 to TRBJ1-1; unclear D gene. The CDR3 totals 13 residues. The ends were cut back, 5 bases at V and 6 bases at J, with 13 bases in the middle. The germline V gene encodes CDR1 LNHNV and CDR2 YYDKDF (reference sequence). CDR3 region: CATSAKIVAEAFF. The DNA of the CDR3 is TGTGCCACCAGCGCGAAAATAGTTGCTGAAGCTTTCTTT. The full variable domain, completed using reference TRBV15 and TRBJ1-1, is DAMVIQNPRYQVTQFGKPVTLSCSQTLNHNVMYWYQQKSSQAPKLLFHYYDKDFNNEADTPDNFQSRRPNTSFCFLDIRSPGLGDTAMYLCATSAKIVAEAFFGQGTRLTVV.

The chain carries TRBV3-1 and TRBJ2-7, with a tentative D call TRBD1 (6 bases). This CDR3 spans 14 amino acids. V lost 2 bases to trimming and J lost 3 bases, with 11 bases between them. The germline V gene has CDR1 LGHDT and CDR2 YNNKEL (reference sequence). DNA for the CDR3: TGTGCCAGCAGCCAACAGGGGAGAATCTACGAGCAGTACTTC. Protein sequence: CASSQQGRIYEQYF.

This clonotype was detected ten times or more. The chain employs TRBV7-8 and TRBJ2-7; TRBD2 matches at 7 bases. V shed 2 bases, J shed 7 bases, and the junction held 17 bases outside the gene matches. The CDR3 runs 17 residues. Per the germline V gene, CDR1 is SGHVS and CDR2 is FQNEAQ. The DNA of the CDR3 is TGTGCCAGCAGCTTAAGTCGGGCGACTAGCCCTAGAGGAGAGCAGTACTTC. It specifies CASSLSRATSPRGEQYF.

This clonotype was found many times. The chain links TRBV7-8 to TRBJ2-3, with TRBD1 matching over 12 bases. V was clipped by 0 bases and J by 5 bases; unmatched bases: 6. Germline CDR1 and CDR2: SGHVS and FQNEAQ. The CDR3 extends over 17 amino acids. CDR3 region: CASSLAPGQGAEDTQYF. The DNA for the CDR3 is TGTGCCAGCAGCTTAGCGCCGGGACAGGGGGCAGAAGATACGCAGTATTTT.

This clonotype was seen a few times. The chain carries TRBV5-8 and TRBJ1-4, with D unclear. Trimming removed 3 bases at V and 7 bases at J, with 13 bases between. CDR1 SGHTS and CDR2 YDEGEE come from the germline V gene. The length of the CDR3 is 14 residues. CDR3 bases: TGTGCCAGCAGCTCCTCACCGGACGGTGAAAAACTGTTTTTT. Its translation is CASSSSPDGEKLFF.

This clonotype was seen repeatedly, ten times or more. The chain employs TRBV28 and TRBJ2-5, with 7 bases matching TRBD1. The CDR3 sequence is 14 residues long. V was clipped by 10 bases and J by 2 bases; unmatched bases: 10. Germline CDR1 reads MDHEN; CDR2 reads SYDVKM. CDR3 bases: TGTGCCATCCCCGACAGGGACAGTCAAGAGACCCAGTACTTC. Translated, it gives CAIPDRDSQETQYF.

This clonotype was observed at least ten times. Written as DNA, the CDR3 is TGCGCCAGCAGCTCCGGACAGGGCGTTGGCACCGGGGAGCTGTTTTTT. This codes for CASSSGQGVGTGELFF. The chain employs TRBV5-1 and TRBJ2-2, with TRBD1 matching over 8 bases. J was trimmed by 4 bases and V by 3 bases; bases with no gene match: 8. Germline values: CDR1 SGHRS, CDR2 YFSETQ. The CDR3 contains 16 residues.

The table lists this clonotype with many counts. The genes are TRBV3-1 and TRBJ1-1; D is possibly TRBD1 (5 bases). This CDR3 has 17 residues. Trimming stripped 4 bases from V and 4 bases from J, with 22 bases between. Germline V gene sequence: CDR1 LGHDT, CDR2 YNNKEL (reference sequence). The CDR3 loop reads CASSPPGPRGDGTEAFF. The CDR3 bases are TGTGCCAGCAGCCCACCGGGACCCCGGGGAGACGGCACTGAAGCTTTCTTT.

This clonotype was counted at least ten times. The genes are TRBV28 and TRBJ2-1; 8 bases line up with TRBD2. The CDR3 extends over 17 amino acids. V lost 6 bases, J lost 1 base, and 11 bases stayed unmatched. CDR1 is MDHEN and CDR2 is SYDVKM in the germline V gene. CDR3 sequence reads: CASSTSLAGMSYNEQFF. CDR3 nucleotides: TGTGCCAGCAGCACCTCGCTAGCGGGTATGTCCTACAATGAGCAGTTCTTC.

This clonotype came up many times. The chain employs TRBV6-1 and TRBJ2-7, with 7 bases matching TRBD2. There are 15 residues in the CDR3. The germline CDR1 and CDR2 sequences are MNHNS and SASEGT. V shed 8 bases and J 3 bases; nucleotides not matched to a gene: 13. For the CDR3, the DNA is TGTGCCAGCGGAAAAACACGGGACTATCGCTACGAGCAGTACTTC. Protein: CASGKTRDYRYEQYF.

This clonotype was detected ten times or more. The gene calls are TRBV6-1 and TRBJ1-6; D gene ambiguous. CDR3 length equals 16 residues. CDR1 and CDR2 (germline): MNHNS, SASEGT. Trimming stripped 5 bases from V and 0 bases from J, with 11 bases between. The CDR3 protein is CASSPTYSSYNSPLHF. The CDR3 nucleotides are TGTGCCAGCAGTCCGACCTACAGCTCCTATAATTCACCCCTCCACTTT.

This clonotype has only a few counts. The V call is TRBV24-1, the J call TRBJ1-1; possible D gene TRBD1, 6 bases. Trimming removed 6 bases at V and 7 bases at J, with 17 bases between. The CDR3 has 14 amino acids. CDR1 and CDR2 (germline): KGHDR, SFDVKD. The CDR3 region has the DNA TGTGCCACCAGTATGGACAGCCGTAAGAGTGAAGCTTTCTTT. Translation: CATSMDSRKSEAFF.

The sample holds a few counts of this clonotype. The CDR3 reads CASSAVWGAADTQYF. The CDR3 nucleotides read TGTGCCAGCAGCGCAGTTTGGGGGGCCGCAGATACGCAGTATTTT. This chain joins TRBV4-2 and TRBJ2-3; D may be TRBD1 or TRBD2 (6 bases each). Germline assignment: CDR1 LGHNA and CDR2 YNFKEQ. V was clipped by 5 bases and J by 4 bases, with 16 bases between them. The CDR3 is made up of 15 amino acids.

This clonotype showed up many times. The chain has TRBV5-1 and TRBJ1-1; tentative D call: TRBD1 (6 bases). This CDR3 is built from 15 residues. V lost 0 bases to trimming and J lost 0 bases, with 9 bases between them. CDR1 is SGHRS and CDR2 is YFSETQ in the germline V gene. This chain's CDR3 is CASSLEEGVNTEAFF. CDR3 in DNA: TGCGCCAGCAGCTTGGAGGAGGGGGTGAACACTGAAGCTTTCTTT.